This T cell receptor beta chain is drawn from a study of PD-1 blockade in classical Hodgkin lymphoma. Noted time point: cycle 4 day 1 (C4D1), after more than 5 weeks of nivolumab. After autologous stem cell transplantation all patients relapsed, and prior brentuximab vedotin exposure differed between cohorts. Magnetic negative selection of thawed PBMCs yielded the CD8+ T cells. Measured with immunoSEQ multiplex PCR; TCRdb has only the in-frame clones, and not every one. The sample holds approximately 7,600 clones, approximately 80% seen once. The CDR3 runs to 12 residues. V was cut by 3 bases and J by 7 bases, with 9 bases left in between. Per the germline V gene, CDR1 is MNHEY and CDR2 is SMNVEV (reference sequence).

This sample comprised CD8+ T cells from blood, obtained before the fourth cycle of nivolumab. The chain links TRBV27 to TRBJ1-1, with no clear D. The receptor's source is a human donor with classical Hodgkin lymphoma. DNA of the CDR3: TGTGCCAGCAGTTTTTTGAGGGTTGAAGCTTTCTTT. Translation gives CASSFLRVEAFF.